These T cell receptor beta chains were read from a single sample in a study of T cell responses to AZD1222 COVID-19 vaccine. TCRdb's copy holds only in-frame clones and misses some; the assay was immunoSEQ multiplex PCR. The data show under 140,000 clones, with about 87% seen just once and about 15% held by the top ten. The starting material was peripheral blood, obtained 28 days after the second AZD1222 dose. The receptors were gathered from an adult who received the AZD1222 COVID-19 vaccine. CDR3s include the opening cysteine and the closing phenylalanine or tryptophan. Fields, in order: clone size, J gene, V gene, D gene, CDR3 protein, CDR3 DNA. D genes are given only for firm matches. Clone sizes are given selectively: once, few, many, or a class where the clone is expanded.

NA | TRBJ1-5 | TRBV28 | NA | CATKPGGTFNQPQHF | TGTGCCACTAAACCCGGGGGGACCTTCAATCAGCCCCAGCATTTT
once | TRBJ2-2 | TRBV6-2/TRBV6-3 | NA | CASSYGTGPGELFF | TGTGCCAGCAGTTACGGGACGGGGCCCGGGGAGCTGTTTTTT
NA | TRBJ2-3 | TRBV7-3 | NA | CASSPGGSDTQYF | TGTGCCAGCAGTCCTGGGGGATCAGATACGCAGTATTTT
many | TRBJ2-5 | TRBV7-9 | NA | CASSYPRTYQETQYF | TGTGCCAGCAGCTACCCCCGGACGTACCAAGAGACCCAGTACTTC
few | TRBJ2-1 | TRBV2 | NA | CASRVEEGSYNEQFF | TGTGCCAGCAGGGTTGAGGAGGGCTCCTACAATGAGCAGTTCTTC
NA | TRBJ2-2 | TRBV5-1 | TRBD1 | CASRAGTGNTGELFF | TGCGCCAGCAGGGCCGGGACAGGTAACACCGGGGAGCTGTTTTTT
once | TRBJ1-1 | TRBV11-3 | NA | CASSLGLGNMNTEAFF | TGTGCCAGCAGCTTAGGACTGGGGAACATGAACACTGAAGCTTTCTTT
NA | TRBJ1-1 | TRBV7-9 | TRBD1 | CASSPKTGGNTEAFF | TGTGCCAGCAGCCCAAAGACAGGGGGGAACACTGAAGCTTTCTTT
few | TRBJ1-2 | TRBV6-5 | TRBD1 | CASRTGQNYGYTF | TGTGCCAGCCGAACGGGACAGAACTATGGCTACACCTTC
NA | TRBJ1-4 | TRBV4-2 | NA | CASSQVGGTRGYEKLFF | TGTGCCAGCAGCCAAGTCGGGGGTACGAGGGGGTATGAAAAACTGTTTTTT
NA | TRBJ1-2 | TRBV6-5 | NA | CASSQGLGLSGGYTF | TGTGCCAGCAGCCAGGGGTTGGGGCTGTCGGGTGGCTACACCTTC
NA | TRBJ2-3 | TRBV5-8 | NA | CASSSKTGLATDTQYF | TGTGCCAGCAGCTCAAAAACGGGACTTGCCACAGATACGCAGTATTTT
NA | TRBJ2-5 | TRBV7-9 | NA | CASSLWLYETQYF | TGTGCCAGCAGCCTTTGGCTTTACGAGACCCAGTACTTC
NA | TRBJ2-5 | TRBV27 | NA | CASGRGETQYF | TGTGCCAGTGGAAGGGGGGAGACCCAGTACTTC
few | TRBJ2-4 | TRBV5-8 | TRBD1 | CASSYAWDRPIQYF | TGTGCCAGCAGCTACGCGTGGGACAGGCCCATTCAGTACTTC
NA | TRBJ1-3 | TRBV7-6 | NA | CASSPMSGVSGNTIYF | TGTGCCAGCAGCCCGATGTCAGGGGTCTCTGGAAACACCATATATTTT
few | TRBJ2-7 | TRBV28 | NA | CASTRQAWGYEQYF | TGTGCCAGCACCCGGCAGGCTTGGGGCTACGAGCAGTACTTC
NA | TRBJ1-3 | TRBV5-1 | NA | CASSLGSGGNTIYF | TGCGCCAGCAGCTTGGGGTCGGGAGGAAACACCATATATTTT
NA | TRBJ2-7 | TRBV7-9 | NA | CASSLAGTYEQYF | TGTGCCAGCAGCTTAGCTGGTACGTACGAGCAGTACTTC
NA | TRBJ1-4 | TRBV12-2 | NA | CASRLNHAAWRPNEKLFF | TGTGCAAGTCGCTTAAATCACGCGGCTTGGCGTCCAAATGAAAAACTGTTTTTT
NA | TRBJ1-6 | TRBV5-4 | NA | CASSTGQFYNSPLHF | TGTGCCAGCAGCACCGGACAGTTCTATAATTCACCCCTCCACTTT
NA | TRBJ2-7 | TRBV20-1 | NA | CSASGHTLREQYF | TGCAGTGCTAGTGGGCATACCCTACGGGAGCAGTACTTC
NA | TRBJ1-1 | TRBV19 | NA | CASSTPLGLNTEAFF | TGTGCCAGTAGTACGCCTCTTGGGCTGAACACTGAAGCTTTCTTT
few | TRBJ2-7 | TRBV3-1/TRBV3-2 | NA | CASSQAVAGTPYF | TGTGCCAGCAGCCAAGCGGTGGCGGGGACACCGTACTTC
NA | TRBJ2-3 | TRBV27 | NA | CASRRGPSTDTQYF | TGTGCCAGCAGGCGGGGTCCAAGCACAGATACGCAGTATTTT
NA | TRBJ2-3 | TRBV3-1/TRBV3-2 | TRBD2 | CASSLGLAGGLDTQYF | TGTGCCAGCAGCCTAGGACTAGCGGGGGGCCTAGATACGCAGTATTTT
NA | TRBJ2-4 | TRBV29-1 | NA | CSVSPQGQNIQYF | TGCAGCGTTTCCCCCCAGGGCCAAAACATTCAGTACTTC
NA | TRBJ1-1 | TRBV28 | TRBD1 | CASSPNRGRVMNTEAFF | TGTGCCAGCAGTCCAAACAGGGGGAGGGTGATGAACACTGAAGCTTTCTTT
once | TRBJ2-1 | TRBV3-1/TRBV3-2 | TRBD2 | CASSQDPGGVDEQFF | TGTGCCAGCAGCCAAGATCCGGGGGGGGTAGATGAGCAGTTCTTC
once | TRBJ1-2 | TRBV19 | NA | CASSSGGAGGYTF | TGTGCCAGTAGTTCTGGGGGCGCAGGTGGCTACACCTTC
NA | TRBJ2-7 | TRBV19 | NA | CAASRSSGYEQYF | TGTGCCGCCTCTAGGTCTTCTGGCTACGAGCAGTACTTC
NA | TRBJ1-5 | TRBV2 | NA | CASSDSGKGNQPQHF | TGTGCCAGCAGTGATTCGGGGAAGGGCAATCAGCCCCAGCATTTT
NA | TRBJ1-2 | TRBV12-3/TRBV12-4 | NA | CASSFAEYGYTF | TGTGCCAGCAGTTTTGCCGAGTATGGCTACACCTTC
NA | TRBJ2-3 | TRBV7-9 | NA | CASSLVLTQDTQYF | TGTGCCAGCAGCTTAGTATTGACCCAAGATACGCAGTATTTT
NA | TRBJ1-1 | TRBV5-4 | NA | CASSKDENTEAFF | TGTGCCAGCAGCAAGGACGAGAACACTGAAGCTTTCTTT
NA | TRBJ1-3 | TRBV18 | TRBD1 | CASSPTQGKTGNTIYF | TGTGCCAGCTCACCAACACAGGGGAAAACTGGAAACACCATATATTTT
NA | TRBJ1-1 | TRBV5-8 | NA | CASSRDPNTEAFF | TGTGCCAGCAGTCGAGACCCGAACACTGAAGCTTTCTTT
NA | TRBJ1-2 | TRBV5-1 | TRBD1 | CASSSGQGWANYGYTF | TGCGCCAGCAGCTCCGGACAGGGGTGGGCTAACTATGGCTACACCTTC
NA | TRBJ1-2 | TRBV28 | NA | CASSLDSLGGYTF | TGTGCCAGCAGTCTGGACAGCCTCGGGGGCTACACCTTC
NA | TRBJ2-3 | TRBV24-1 | TRBD2 | CATSSRREFGDTQYF | TGTGCCACCAGTAGCAGGCGGGAGTTCGGAGATACGCAGTATTTT
NA | TRBJ2-3 | TRBV10-3 | NA | CAITDIADTQYF | TGTGCCATCACTGACATTGCGGATACGCAGTATTTT
NA | TRBJ2-3 | TRBV3-1/TRBV3-2 | NA | CASSITDLPTDTQYF | TGTGCCAGCAGCATCACGGACTTACCCACAGATACGCAGTATTTT
NA | TRBJ1-3 | TRBV4-2 | NA | CASSQDDSSGNTIYF | TGTGCCAGCAGCCAAGACGACAGCTCTGGAAACACCATATATTTT
NA | TRBJ2-3 | TRBV5-1 | NA | CASSGSGTSTDTQYF | TGCGCCAGCAGCGGCTCCGGGACTAGCACAGATACGCAGTATTTT
NA | TRBJ2-5 | TRBV6-5 | NA | CASSYGTSVKTQYF | TGTGCCAGCAGTTATGGGACATCCGTAAAGACCCAGTACTTC
NA | TRBJ1-4 | TRBV10-3 | NA | CAISESPATNEKLFF | TGTGCCATCAGTGAGTCACCTGCAACTAATGAAAAACTGTTTTTT
NA | TRBJ2-3 | TRBV9 | TRBD2 | CASSVSSSGDNTQYF | TGTGCCAGCAGCGTATCGTCTAGCGGGGATAATACGCAGTATTTT
NA | TRBJ1-1 | TRBV18 | NA | CASSPTQGGTEAFF | TGTGCCAGCTCTCCTACCCAGGGCGGCACTGAAGCTTTCTTT
NA | TRBJ1-3 | TRBV6-1 | NA | CASSEATVSGNTIYF | TGTGCCAGCAGTGAAGCGACAGTCTCTGGAAACACCATATATTTT
NA | TRBJ1-2 | TRBV27 | NA | CASSPTANYGYTF | TGTGCCAGCAGTCCGACAGCTAACTATGGCTACACCTTC
NA | TRBJ1-1 | TRBV4-2 | NA | CASSQEVERLNTEAFF | TGTGCCAGCAGCCAAGAAGTGGAGCGACTGAACACTGAAGCTTTCTTT
NA | TRBJ2-1 | TRBV5-4 | TRBD1 | CASSLAGTGSFEQFF | TGTGCCAGCAGCTTGGCCGGGACAGGGTCCTTTGAGCAGTTCTTC
NA | TRBJ2-7 | TRBV19 | NA | CASSIDLTENSYEQYF | TGTGCCAGTAGTATAGATCTGACAGAGAACTCCTACGAGCAGTACTTC
NA | TRBJ1-3 | TRBV30 | NA | CAWSVRSGGNTIYF | TGTGCCTGGAGTGTACGGAGCGGAGGAAACACCATATATTTT
NA | TRBJ1-6 | TRBV7-9 | TRBD1 | CASSQGGGARNSPLHF | TGTGCCAGCAGCCAAGGAGGGGGCGCTCGTAATTCACCCCTCCACTTT
NA | TRBJ2-3 | TRBV9 | NA | CASSVGGPRATDTQYF | TGTGCCAGCAGCGTAGGAGGGCCCAGGGCCACAGATACGCAGTATTTT
NA | TRBJ1-1 | TRBV10-1 | NA | CASSEEFRPTEAFF | TGCGCCAGCAGTGAAGAGTTCCGACCCACTGAAGCTTTCTTT